This record covers a single TCR beta chain. Original data processing: For nucleated cells, counts were estimated from reference gene primer amplification. Repertoires were generated with immunoSEQ multiplex PCR, while TCRdb's copy carries only in-frame clones and drops some. That table furnishes V, J and clone size, whereas the DNA furnished D and trimming. Of under 500,000 clones in the sample, around 88% are singletons; the top ten hold more than 4%. This record comes from a study of blood T cell repertoires in COVID-19. Study-level information: The origin of the acute and convalescent COVID-19 samples was the United States, Italy and Spain. PBMCs, B-cell-depleted T cells, or T cells provided the cDNA or gDNA that made up the material.

The receptor was derived from a woman younger than 45 with acute or convalescent COVID-19. The sequenced material came from peripheral blood.

CDR3 sequence reads: CATSDPRQENYGYTF. The CDR3 region has the DNA TGTGCCACCAGTGATCCCCGTCAGGAAAACTATGGCTACACCTTC. The V and J genes are TRBV24-1 and TRBJ1-2; D call uncertain. Trimming removed 3 bases at V and 2 bases at J, with 12 bases between. Germline V gives CDR1 KGHDR, CDR2 SFDVKD. The CDR3 is made up of 15 amino acids.